The T cell receptor beta chain under discussion was sequenced for a study of shared clonotypes between healthy human individuals. Background on the study: Per donor, CD8 memory used one plate, CD8 naive used two, CD4 memory used three and CD4 naive used three.

Germline-derived CDR1 and CDR2 are MDHEN and SYDVKM. This CDR3 comprises 14 residues. Trimming took 6 bases from V and 4 from J; bases not matched to a gene: 5. This clone appeared once. The protocol was immunoSEQ multiplex PCR, while the TCRdb copy is restricted to in-frame clones and leaves out a portion. Of more than 150,000 clones detected, over 80% appear once; the ten largest clones hold 0.067%. The chain joins TRBV28 to TRBJ2-1; 8 nucleotides match TRBD2. The receptor comes from a woman under 40 in good health. The material sequenced was naive CD4+ T cells sorted from blood. Subset specified: CD45RA+ positively selected. CDR3 nucleotides: TGTGCCAGCAGGGAGCGGGAGTTTTACAATGAGCAGTTCTTC. Translating gives CASREREFYNEQFF. The full variable domain, completed using reference TRBV28 and TRBJ2-1, is DVKVTQSSRYLVKRTGEKVFLECVQDMDHENMFWYRQDPGLGLRLIYFSYDVKMKEKGDIPEGYSVSREKKERFSLILESASTNQTSMYLCASREREFYNEQFFGPGTRLTVL.